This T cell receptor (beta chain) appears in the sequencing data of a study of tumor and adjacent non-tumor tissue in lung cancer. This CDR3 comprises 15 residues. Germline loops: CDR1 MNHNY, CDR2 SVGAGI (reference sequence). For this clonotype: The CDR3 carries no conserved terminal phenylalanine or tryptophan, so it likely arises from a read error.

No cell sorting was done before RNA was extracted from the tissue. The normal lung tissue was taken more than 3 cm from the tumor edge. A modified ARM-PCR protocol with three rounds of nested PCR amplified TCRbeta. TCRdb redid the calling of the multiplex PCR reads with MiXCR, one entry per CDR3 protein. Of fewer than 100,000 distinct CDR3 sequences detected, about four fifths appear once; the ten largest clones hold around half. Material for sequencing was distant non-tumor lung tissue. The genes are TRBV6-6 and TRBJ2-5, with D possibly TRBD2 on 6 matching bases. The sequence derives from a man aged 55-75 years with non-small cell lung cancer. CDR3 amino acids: CVSSYNRGGAETQYL. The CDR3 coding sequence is TGTGTCAGCAGTTACAATAGGGGAGGTGCAGAGACCCAGTACCTC.